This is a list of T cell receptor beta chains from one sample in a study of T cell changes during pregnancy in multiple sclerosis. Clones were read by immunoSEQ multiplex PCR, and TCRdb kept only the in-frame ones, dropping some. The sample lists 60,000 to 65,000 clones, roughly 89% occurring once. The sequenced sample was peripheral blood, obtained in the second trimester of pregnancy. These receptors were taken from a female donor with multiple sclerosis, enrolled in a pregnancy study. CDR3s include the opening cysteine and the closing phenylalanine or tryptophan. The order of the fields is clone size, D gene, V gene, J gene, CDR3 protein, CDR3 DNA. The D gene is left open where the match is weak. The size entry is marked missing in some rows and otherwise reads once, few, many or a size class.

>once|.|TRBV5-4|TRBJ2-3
CASSREAGSTDTQYF
TGTGCCAGCAGTCGGGAAGCCGGCAGCACAGATACGCAGTATTTT
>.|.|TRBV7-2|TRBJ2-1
CASSLRQLNEQFF
TGTGCCAGCAGCTTACGACAACTCAATGAGCAGTTCTTC
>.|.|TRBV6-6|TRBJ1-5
CASSYEGYNQPQHF
TGTGCCAGCAGTTACGAGGGTTACAATCAGCCCCAGCATTTT
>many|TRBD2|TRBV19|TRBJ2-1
CASSTVRGGYNEQFF
TGTGCCAGTAGTACGGTACGCGGGGGGTACAATGAGCAGTTCTTC
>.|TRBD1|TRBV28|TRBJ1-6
CASNSETTGEESPLHF
TGTGCCAGCAACTCCGAGACGACAGGGGAGGAGTCACCCCTCCACTTT
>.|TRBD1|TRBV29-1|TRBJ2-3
CSVQVGQGTDTQYF
TGCAGCGTTCAAGTGGGACAGGGAACAGATACGCAGTATTTT
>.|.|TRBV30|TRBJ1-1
CAWSVKNTEAFF
TGTGCCTGGAGTGTCAAGAACACTGAAGCTTTCTTT
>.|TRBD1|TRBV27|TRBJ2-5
CASSLRGQGMTQYF
TGTGCCAGCAGTTTAAGGGGACAGGGCATGACCCAGTACTTC
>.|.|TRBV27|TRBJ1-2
CASSKTANYGYTF
TGTGCCAGCAGTAAGACAGCGAACTATGGCTACACCTTC
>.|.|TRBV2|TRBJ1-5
CASSEEDSNQPQHF
TGTGCCAGCAGTGAGGAGGATAGCAATCAGCCCCAGCATTTT
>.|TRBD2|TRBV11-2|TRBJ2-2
CASSFRGSGRTGELFF
TGTGCCAGCAGCTTCCGAGGTAGCGGGAGAACCGGGGAGCTGTTTTTT
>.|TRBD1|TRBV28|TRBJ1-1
CASQGAEYLNTEAFF
TGTGCCAGCCAGGGGGCTGAGTACCTAAACACTGAAGCTTTCTTT
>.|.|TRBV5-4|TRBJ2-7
CASSLGSGVLSSYEQYF
TGTGCCAGCAGCTTGGGGTCCGGAGTCCTGAGCTCCTACGAGCAGTACTTC
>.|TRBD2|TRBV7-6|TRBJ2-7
CASRKGLADYEQYF
TGTGCCAGCAGGAAGGGACTAGCGGACTACGAGCAGTACTTC
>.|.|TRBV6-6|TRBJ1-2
CASSYAGDGYTF
TGTGCCAGCAGTTACGCAGGGGATGGCTACACCTTC
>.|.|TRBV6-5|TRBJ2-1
CASTRGPYNEQFF
TGTGCCAGCACGCGAGGGCCATACAATGAGCAGTTCTTC
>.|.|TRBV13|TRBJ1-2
CASSLIATGGYGYTF
TGTGCCAGCAGCTTAATTGCCACGGGGGGCTATGGCTACACCTTC
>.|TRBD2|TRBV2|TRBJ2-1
CASSEWTSGLYNEQFF
TGTGCCAGCAGTGAATGGACTAGCGGCTTATACAATGAGCAGTTCTTC
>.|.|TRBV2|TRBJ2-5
CASTLDRFQETQYF
TGTGCCAGCACCTTAGACAGGTTCCAAGAGACCCAGTACTTC
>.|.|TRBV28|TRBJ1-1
CASYAGVNTEAFF
TGTGCCAGCTATGCCGGGGTGAACACTGAAGCTTTCTTT
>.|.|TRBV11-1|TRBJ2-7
CASSYRTLNYEQYF
TGTGCCAGCAGCTACCGGACTCTGAATTACGAGCAGTACTTC
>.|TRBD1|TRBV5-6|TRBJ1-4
CASSLFGQAGGRPHEKLFF
TGTGCCAGCAGCTTGTTTGGACAGGCTGGTGGGCGGCCGCATGAAAAACTGTTTTTT
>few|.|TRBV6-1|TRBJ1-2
CASSERGGNYGYTF
TGTGCCAGCAGTGAAAGGGGAGGGAACTATGGCTACACCTTC
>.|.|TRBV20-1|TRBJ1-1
CSAFLRARAFF
TGCAGTGCTTTCTTGAGGGCGCGGGCTTTCTTT
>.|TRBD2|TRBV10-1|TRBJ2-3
CASSESRAGGTDTQYF
TGCGCCAGCAGTGAGTCGAGAGCGGGAGGCACAGATACGCAGTATTTT
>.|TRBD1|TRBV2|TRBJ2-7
CASSVRGRLLDEQYF
TGTGCCAGCAGCGTCAGGGGGCGGCTACTCGACGAGCAGTACTTC
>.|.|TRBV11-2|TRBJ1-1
CASSSSGTRAFF
TGTGCCAGCAGTTCATCCGGGACAAGGGCTTTCTTT
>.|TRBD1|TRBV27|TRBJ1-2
CASRTGMYGYTF
TGTGCCAGCCGGACAGGGATGTATGGCTACACCTTC
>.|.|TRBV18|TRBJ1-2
CASSPIEGTNYGYTF
TGTGCCAGCTCACCCATCGAGGGTACTAACTATGGCTACACCTTC
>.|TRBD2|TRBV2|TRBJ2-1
CASSVRGRGYNEQFF
TGTGCCAGCAGTGTACGCGGGAGGGGGTACAATGAGCAGTTCTTC
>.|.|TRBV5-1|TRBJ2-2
CASSFRQNTGELFF
TGCGCCAGCAGCTTTCGACAGAACACCGGGGAGCTGTTTTTT
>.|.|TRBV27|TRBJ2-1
CASSLSKAASSYNEQFF
TGTGCCAGCAGTTTATCCAAAGCGGCGAGCTCCTACAATGAGCAGTTCTTC
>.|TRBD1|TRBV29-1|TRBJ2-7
CSVEVAGGSYEQYF
TGCAGCGTTGAAGTTGCAGGGGGCTCCTACGAGCAGTACTTC
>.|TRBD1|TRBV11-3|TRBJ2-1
CASSLGDRADEQFF
TGTGCCAGCAGCTTAGGGGACAGGGCGGATGAGCAGTTCTTC
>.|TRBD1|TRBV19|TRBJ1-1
CASSSDRGMNTEAFF
TGTGCCAGTAGTTCGGACAGGGGGATGAACACTGAAGCTTTCTTT
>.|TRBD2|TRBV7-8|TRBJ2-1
CASSLGRGRGEQFF
TGTGCCAGCAGCTTAGGGCGTGGGAGGGGCGAGCAGTTCTTC
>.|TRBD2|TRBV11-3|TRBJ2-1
CASSLSGRVYEQFF
TGTGCCAGCAGCCTCAGCGGGAGAGTGTATGAGCAGTTCTTC
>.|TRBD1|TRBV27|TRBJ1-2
CASSPSSAGGYGYTF
TGTGCCAGCAGCCCCTCGTCCGCAGGGGGCTATGGCTACACCTTC
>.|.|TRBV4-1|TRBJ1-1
CASSHPATGFEAFF
TGCGCCAGCAGCCACCCCGCTACAGGATTTGAAGCTTTCTTT
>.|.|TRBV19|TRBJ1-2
CASSKGPPTDYGYTF
TGTGCCAGTAGTAAAGGACCGCCGACAGACTATGGCTACACCTTC
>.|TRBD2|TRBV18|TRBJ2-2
CASSPLAGDTGELFF
TGTGCCAGCTCACCCTTAGCGGGAGACACCGGGGAGCTGTTTTTT
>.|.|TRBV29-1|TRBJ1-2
CSVGGGLNYGYTF
TGCAGCGTTGGCGGGGGCTTAAACTATGGCTACACCTTC
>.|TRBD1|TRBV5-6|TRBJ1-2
CASSVTGTGDGGYTF
TGTGCCAGCAGCGTAACCGGGACAGGGGACGGGGGCTACACCTTC
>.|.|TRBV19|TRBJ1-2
CASRTKGVGYTF
TGTGCCAGTAGAACTAAAGGGGTTGGCTACACCTTC
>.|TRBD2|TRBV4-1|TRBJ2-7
CASSQDREGAYEQYF
TGCGCCAGCAGCCAAGATCGGGAGGGAGCCTACGAGCAGTACTTC
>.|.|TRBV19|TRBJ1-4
CASLLWEKLFF
TGTGCCAGTTTGCTATGGGAAAAACTGTTTTTT
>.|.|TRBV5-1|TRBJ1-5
CASSLEGVDNQPQHF
TGCGCCAGCAGCTTGGAAGGGGTGGACAATCAGCCCCAGCATTTT
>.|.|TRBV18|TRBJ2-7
CASSPNEDWGYEQYF
TGTGCCAGCTCACCGAATGAGGACTGGGGATACGAGCAGTACTTC